The entry that follows covers one T cell receptor beta chain sequence. The antigen is undetermined. These data belong to a study of cytomegalovirus exposure and HLA in healthy donors. Background on the study: A later analysis reported the 120 or so validation repertoires used the same platform as the roughly 700 first-cohort repertoires. Whole-study findings and limits: The study labeled fewer than 200 TCR beta chains cytomegalovirus-associated. Rare TCR sequences dominated, though some public TCRs recurred in many donors.

Repertoires were generated with immunoSEQ multiplex PCR, while TCRdb's copy carries only in-frame clones and drops some. The repertoire has around 200,000 clones, roughly 88% of them found once; the top ten carry 2.5% to 3.5%. Trimming took off 3 bases at V and 0 bases at J, with 9 bases between the two ends. The CDR3 loop spans 15 amino acids. Germline CDR1 and CDR2: MDHEN and SYDVKM. The donors were members of the 120-subject validation cohort (separate from the approximately 650-subject first cohort). Sequenced sample: PBMCs. The J gene is TRBJ2-1, the V gene TRBV28, with D unclear. The sequence came from a young woman in good health and CMV-seronegative. CDR3 nucleotide sequence: TGTGCCAGCAGTTTCGCCCTTAGCTCCTACAATGAGCAGTTCTTC. It translates to CASSFALSSYNEQFF.